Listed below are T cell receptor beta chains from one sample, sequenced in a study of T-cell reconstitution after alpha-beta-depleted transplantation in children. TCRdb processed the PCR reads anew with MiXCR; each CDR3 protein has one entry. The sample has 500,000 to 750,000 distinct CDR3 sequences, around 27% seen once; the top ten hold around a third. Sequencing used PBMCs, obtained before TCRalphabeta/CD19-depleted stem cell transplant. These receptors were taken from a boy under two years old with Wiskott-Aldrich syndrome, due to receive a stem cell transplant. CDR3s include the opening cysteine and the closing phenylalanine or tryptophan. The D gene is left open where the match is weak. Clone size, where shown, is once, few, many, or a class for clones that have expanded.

CDR3aa: CSARDRRVPGNTEAFF; CDR3nt: TGCAGTGCTAGAGATCGCAGGGTTCCGGGGAACACTGAAGCTTTCTTT; d_gene: -; len: 16; j_gene: TRBJ1-1; v_gene: TRBV20-1; abundance: few
CDR3aa: CASSPHSLAGERQYF; CDR3nt: TGTGCCAGCAGTCCCCACTCACTAGCGGGTGAGAGGCAGTACTTC; d_gene: TRBD2; len: 15; j_gene: TRBJ2-7; v_gene: TRBV7-2; abundance: -
CDR3aa: CASSPRQGGSNYGYTF; CDR3nt: TGTGCCAGCAGCCCACGACAGGGAGGGTCTAACTATGGCTACACCTTC; d_gene: TRBD1; len: 16; j_gene: TRBJ1-2; v_gene: TRBV5-5; abundance: -
CDR3aa: CASTQGRSTEAFF; CDR3nt: TGTGCCAGCACTCAGGGGCGGAGTACTGAAGCTTTCTTT; d_gene: -; len: 13; j_gene: TRBJ1-1; v_gene: TRBV6-2/TRBV6-3; abundance: -
CDR3aa: CAISERTTPGYEQYF; CDR3nt: TGTGCCATCAGTGAGAGGACTACCCCGGGATACGAGCAGTACTTC; d_gene: -; len: 15; j_gene: TRBJ2-7; v_gene: TRBV10-3; abundance: -
CDR3aa: CSALHGETQYF; CDR3nt: TGCAGCGCCCTCCACGGGGAGACCCAGTACTTC; d_gene: -; len: 11; j_gene: TRBJ2-5; v_gene: TRBV20-1; abundance: few
CDR3aa: CSAIFDRPNEQFF; CDR3nt: TGCAGTGCTATTTTCGACAGGCCCAATGAGCAGTTCTTC; d_gene: -; len: 13; j_gene: TRBJ2-1; v_gene: TRBV20-1; abundance: few
CDR3aa: CASRQGGSHEQYF; CDR3nt: TGTGCCAGCAGGCAGGGGGGGAGCCACGAGCAGTACTTC; d_gene: -; len: 13; j_gene: TRBJ2-7; v_gene: TRBV12-3/TRBV12-4; abundance: few
CDR3aa: CASSSGFSNQPQHF; CDR3nt: TGTGCCAGCAGCTCGGGATTTAGCAATCAGCCCCAGCATTTT; d_gene: -; len: 14; j_gene: TRBJ1-5; v_gene: TRBV6-5; abundance: few
CDR3aa: CSGGLNEQFF; CDR3nt: TGCAGCGGTGGGCTCAATGAGCAGTTCTTC; d_gene: -; len: 10; j_gene: TRBJ2-1; v_gene: TRBV29-1; abundance: -
CDR3aa: CASGSGTGFIQYF; CDR3nt: TGTGCCAGCGGGTCCGGGACAGGGTTCATTCAGTACTTC; d_gene: TRBD1; len: 13; j_gene: TRBJ2-4; v_gene: TRBV12-3/TRBV12-4; abundance: few
CDR3aa: CASSLPGHTGELFF; CDR3nt: TGTGCCAGCAGCTTGCCGGGACACACCGGGGAGCTGTTTTTT; d_gene: -; len: 14; j_gene: TRBJ2-2; v_gene: TRBV5-6; abundance: -
CDR3aa: CASSLRGSGILTDTQYF; CDR3nt: TGTGCCAGCAGTTTACGGGGTAGCGGGATACTCACAGATACGCAGTATTTT; d_gene: TRBD2; len: 17; j_gene: TRBJ2-3; v_gene: TRBV28; abundance: few
CDR3aa: CASSQNTDRAQPQHF; CDR3nt: TGTGCCAGCAGCCAAAACACCGACAGGGCCCAGCCCCAGCATTTT; d_gene: TRBD1; len: 15; j_gene: TRBJ1-5; v_gene: TRBV3-1; abundance: -
CDR3aa: CASSLVLANTDTQYF; CDR3nt: TGCGCCAGCAGCTTGGTGTTAGCGAACACAGATACGCAGTATTTT; d_gene: -; len: 15; j_gene: TRBJ2-3; v_gene: TRBV5-1; abundance: -
CDR3aa: CASGGGWNEQFF; CDR3nt: TGTGCCAGCGGTGGTGGTTGGAATGAGCAGTTCTTC; d_gene: -; len: 12; j_gene: TRBJ2-1; v_gene: TRBV12-3/TRBV12-4; abundance: -
CDR3aa: CASSLDGYPYNEQFF; CDR3nt: TGCGCCAGCAGCTTGGACGGGTACCCCTACAATGAGCAGTTCTTC; d_gene: -; len: 15; j_gene: TRBJ2-1; v_gene: TRBV5-1; abundance: -
CDR3aa: CASSLEAGETYEQYF; CDR3nt: TGTGCCAGCAGCTTAGAAGCGGGAGAAACGTACGAGCAGTACTTC; d_gene: TRBD2; len: 15; j_gene: TRBJ2-7; v_gene: TRBV5-1; abundance: few
CDR3aa: CSARDPSNTEAFF; CDR3nt: TGCAGTGCTAGAGATCCCAGCAACACTGAAGCTTTCTTT; d_gene: -; len: 13; j_gene: TRBJ1-1; v_gene: TRBV20-1; abundance: -
CDR3aa: CASSLQIWEKLFF; CDR3nt: TGTGCCAGCAGTTTACAGATTTGGGAAAAACTGTTTTTT; d_gene: -; len: 13; j_gene: TRBJ1-4; v_gene: TRBV27; abundance: few
CDR3aa: CASSAVQGATDTQYF; CDR3nt: TGCGCCAGCAGCGCGGTCCAGGGGGCCACAGATACGCAGTATTTT; d_gene: TRBD1; len: 15; j_gene: TRBJ2-3; v_gene: TRBV5-1; abundance: few
CDR3aa: CASSKPHRQGMGGELFF; CDR3nt: TGTGCCAGCAGCAAACCTCACCGTCAGGGAATGGGCGGGGAGCTGTTTTTT; d_gene: -; len: 17; j_gene: TRBJ2-2; v_gene: TRBV21-1; abundance: few
CDR3aa: CASSRGQGRSSYNEQFF; CDR3nt: TGCGCCAGCAGCCGCGGACAGGGCCGAAGCTCCTACAATGAGCAGTTCTTC; d_gene: TRBD1; len: 17; j_gene: TRBJ2-1; v_gene: TRBV5-1; abundance: few
CDR3aa: CASSKNRGRSGFEQYF; CDR3nt: TGTGCCAGCAGTAAAAACAGGGGGCGCTCCGGGTTCGAGCAGTACTTC; d_gene: TRBD1; len: 16; j_gene: TRBJ2-7; v_gene: TRBV27; abundance: few
CDR3aa: CSATLLGGRLETQYF; CDR3nt: TGCAGTGCTACGCTACTGGGGGGGCGATTAGAGACCCAGTACTTC; d_gene: -; len: 15; j_gene: TRBJ2-5; v_gene: TRBV20-1; abundance: few
CDR3aa: CASIIGTGAGTQYF; CDR3nt: TGTGCCAGCATAATTGGGACAGGGGCTGGGACCCAGTACTTC; d_gene: TRBD1; len: 14; j_gene: TRBJ2-5; v_gene: TRBV28; abundance: -
CDR3aa: CASSSGQATTYEQYF; CDR3nt: TGCGCCAGCAGCTCTGGACAGGCTACCACCTACGAGCAGTACTTC; d_gene: TRBD1; len: 15; j_gene: TRBJ2-7; v_gene: TRBV5-1; abundance: -
CDR3aa: CASSFVYEQYF; CDR3nt: TGTGCCAGCAGTTTCGTCTACGAGCAGTACTTC; d_gene: -; len: 11; j_gene: TRBJ2-7; v_gene: TRBV28; abundance: -
CDR3aa: CASSRLAGGSSYEQYF; CDR3nt: TGTGCCAGCAGCCGATTAGCGGGAGGGAGCTCCTACGAGCAGTACTTC; d_gene: TRBD2; len: 16; j_gene: TRBJ2-7; v_gene: TRBV27; abundance: -
CDR3aa: CATSRDYQGEGYGYTF; CDR3nt: TGTGCCACCAGCAGAGATTACCAGGGCGAAGGTTATGGCTACACCTTC; d_gene: -; len: 16; j_gene: TRBJ1-2; v_gene: TRBV15; abundance: few
CDR3aa: CASSYLQGANVYGYTF; CDR3nt: TGTGCCAGCAGTTACCTACAGGGGGCCAATGTCTATGGCTACACCTTC; d_gene: TRBD1; len: 16; j_gene: TRBJ1-2; v_gene: TRBV6-5; abundance: once
CDR3aa: CASSLSYPYTGELFF; CDR3nt: TGTGCCAGCAGTTTAAGCTACCCCTACACCGGGGAGCTGTTTTTT; d_gene: -; len: 15; j_gene: TRBJ2-2; v_gene: TRBV12-3/TRBV12-4; abundance: -
CDR3aa: CSVERGGRGSETQYF; CDR3nt: TGCAGCGTTGAACGGGGCGGGAGGGGATCGGAGACCCAGTACTTC; d_gene: TRBD2; len: 15; j_gene: TRBJ2-5; v_gene: TRBV29-1; abundance: -
CDR3aa: CASSLFGQGSGYTF; CDR3nt: TGCGCCAGCAGCTTGTTCGGACAGGGAAGTGGCTACACCTTC; d_gene: TRBD1; len: 14; j_gene: TRBJ1-2; v_gene: TRBV5-1; abundance: -
CDR3aa: CASSLVVDNEQFF; CDR3nt: TGTGCCAGCAGCTTAGTAGTTGACAATGAGCAGTTCTTC; d_gene: -; len: 13; j_gene: TRBJ2-1; v_gene: TRBV7-2; abundance: few
CDR3aa: CASSPLRLASDEQFF; CDR3nt: TGCGCCAGCAGCCCTTTGAGACTAGCGTCCGATGAGCAGTTCTTC; d_gene: TRBD2; len: 15; j_gene: TRBJ2-1; v_gene: TRBV5-1; abundance: -
CDR3aa: CASSLGQPTYEQYF; CDR3nt: TGCGCCAGCAGCTTGGGACAGCCCACCTACGAGCAGTACTTC; d_gene: -; len: 14; j_gene: TRBJ2-7; v_gene: TRBV5-1; abundance: -
CDR3aa: CAMKRDGTDTQYF; CDR3nt: TGTGCCATGAAAAGGGACGGCACAGATACGCAGTATTTT; d_gene: -; len: 13; j_gene: TRBJ2-3; v_gene: TRBV10-3; abundance: few
CDR3aa: CSAGRTSGGYEQYF; CDR3nt: TGCAGTGCGGGAAGAACTAGCGGCGGATACGAGCAGTACTTC; d_gene: TRBD2; len: 14; j_gene: TRBJ2-7; v_gene: TRBV20-1; abundance: -
CDR3aa: CAISELSGREQYF; CDR3nt: TGTGCCATCAGTGAACTATCTGGGCGCGAGCAGTACTTC; d_gene: -; len: 13; j_gene: TRBJ2-7; v_gene: TRBV10-3; abundance: -
CDR3aa: CASSRLASNTYYNEQFF; CDR3nt: TGTGCCAGCAGTCGACTAGCATCCAATACCTACTACAATGAGCAGTTCTTC; d_gene: TRBD2; len: 17; j_gene: TRBJ2-1; v_gene: TRBV6-1; abundance: few
CDR3aa: CASSFGGIGIEDTQYF; CDR3nt: TGTGCCAGCAGCTTTGGGGGAATAGGGATCGAAGATACGCAGTATTTT; d_gene: -; len: 16; j_gene: TRBJ2-3; v_gene: TRBV7-8; abundance: few
CDR3aa: CASSEAGGFYEQYF; CDR3nt: TGTGCCAGCAGTGAAGCTGGAGGGTTCTACGAGCAGTACTTC; d_gene: -; len: 14; j_gene: TRBJ2-7; v_gene: TRBV6-1; abundance: few
CDR3aa: CATSGGRANEQFF; CDR3nt: TGTGCCACCAGCGGCGGGAGGGCCAATGAGCAGTTCTTC; d_gene: TRBD2; len: 13; j_gene: TRBJ2-1; v_gene: TRBV15; abundance: few
CDR3aa: CASGGRKETQYF; CDR3nt: TGTGCCTCGGGCGGGAGGAAGGAGACCCAGTACTTC; d_gene: TRBD2; len: 12; j_gene: TRBJ2-5; v_gene: TRBV12-3/TRBV12-4; abundance: -
CDR3aa: CASSFQTASSGANVLTF; CDR3nt: TGTGCCAGCAGTTTCCAGACCGCGAGCTCTGGGGCCAACGTCCTGACTTTC; d_gene: -; len: 17; j_gene: TRBJ2-6; v_gene: TRBV27; abundance: -
CDR3aa: CAIRQTGELFF; CDR3nt: TGTGCCATCAGGCAGACCGGGGAGCTGTTTTTT; d_gene: -; len: 11; j_gene: TRBJ2-2; v_gene: TRBV10-3; abundance: -
CDR3aa: CATQRRGGETQYF; CDR3nt: TGCGCCACCCAACGCCGGGGAGGGGAGACCCAGTACTTC; d_gene: TRBD2; len: 13; j_gene: TRBJ2-5; v_gene: TRBV10-1; abundance: -
CDR3aa: CASSLHGGTNTEAFF; CDR3nt: TGTGCCAGCAGTTTACACGGGGGGACGAACACTGAAGCTTTCTTT; d_gene: -; len: 15; j_gene: TRBJ1-1; v_gene: TRBV12-3/TRBV12-4; abundance: few
CDR3aa: CASSPTTRSGANVLTF; CDR3nt: TGTGCCAGCAGCCCGACTACCCGCTCTGGGGCCAACGTCCTGACTTTC; d_gene: -; len: 16; j_gene: TRBJ2-6; v_gene: TRBV7-2; abundance: once
CDR3aa: CASSRVWGEGLPYNEQFF; CDR3nt: TGTGCCTCCTCACGGGTTTGGGGGGAGGGCCTCCCCTACAATGAGCAGTTCTTC; d_gene: TRBD2; len: 18; j_gene: TRBJ2-1; v_gene: TRBV6-5; abundance: few
CDR3aa: CASSLAHGSYNEQFF; CDR3nt: TGCGCCAGCAGCTTGGCGCACGGGTCCTACAATGAGCAGTTCTTC; d_gene: -; len: 15; j_gene: TRBJ2-1; v_gene: TRBV5-1; abundance: -
CDR3aa: CASSEDLWGELFF; CDR3nt: TGTGCCAGCAGTGAAGACCTCTGGGGGGAGCTGTTTTTT; d_gene: -; len: 13; j_gene: TRBJ2-2; v_gene: TRBV2; abundance: -
CDR3aa: CASSLDSVNNEQFF; CDR3nt: TGTGCCAGCAGCTTGGATTCTGTGAACAATGAGCAGTTCTTC; d_gene: -; len: 14; j_gene: TRBJ2-1; v_gene: TRBV5-4; abundance: -